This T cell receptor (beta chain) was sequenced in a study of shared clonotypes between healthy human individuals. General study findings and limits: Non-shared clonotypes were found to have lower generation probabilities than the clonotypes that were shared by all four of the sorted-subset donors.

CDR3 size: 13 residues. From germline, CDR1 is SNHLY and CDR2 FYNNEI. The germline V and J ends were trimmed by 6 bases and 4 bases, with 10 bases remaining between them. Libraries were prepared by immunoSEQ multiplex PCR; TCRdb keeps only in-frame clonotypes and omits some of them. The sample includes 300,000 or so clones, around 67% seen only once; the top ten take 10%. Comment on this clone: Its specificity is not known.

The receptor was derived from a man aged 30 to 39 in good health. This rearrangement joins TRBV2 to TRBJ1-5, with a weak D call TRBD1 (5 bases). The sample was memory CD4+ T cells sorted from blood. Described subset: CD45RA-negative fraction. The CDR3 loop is CASRGGANQPQHF. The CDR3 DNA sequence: TGTGCCAGCAGAGGAGGGGCTAATCAGCCCCAGCATTTT.